These T cell receptor beta chains were read from a single sample in a study of response to subunit inactivated influenza vaccine. TCRdb independently ran MiXCR on the RT-PCR reads; one entry per CDR3 protein. This sample has more than 550,000 distinct CDR3 sequences, with about 11% found just once. The same sample was also used in a study of T cells expressing NK-cell markers.

Sequencing was performed on PBMCs from blood, taken on the day of vaccination. The receptors come from a man between 50 and 59 years old who received an inactivated influenza vaccine. CDR3s include the opening cysteine and the closing phenylalanine or tryptophan. Fields, in order: CDR3 DNA, CDR3 protein, V gene, CDR3 length, D gene, clone size, J gene. The D gene is left open where the match is weak. A clone size is listed for some rows: how often the clone was seen (once, few, many), or a class if it is expanded.

DNA: TGCGCCAGCAGCTGGGACTCCCTGGGCACCTACGAGCAGTACTTC
CDR3: CASSWDSLGTYEQYF
V: TRBV5-1
length: 15
D: NA
size: NA
J: TRBJ2-7

DNA: TGTGCCAGCAGCTTAATCGGCCCAGGGGGGAACACTGAAGCTTTCTTT
CDR3: CASSLIGPGGNTEAFF
V: TRBV7-2
length: 16
D: TRBD1
size: many
J: TRBJ1-1

DNA: TGCGCCAGCAGCTTGGATACGGTAGCCGGAAACACCATATATTTT
CDR3: CASSLDTVAGNTIYF
V: TRBV5-1
length: 15
D: NA
size: NA
J: TRBJ1-3

DNA: TGTGCCAGCAGAGAACAGACTAGCAATCAGCCCCAGCATTTT
CDR3: CASREQTSNQPQHF
V: TRBV12-3/TRBV12-4
length: 14
D: NA
size: many
J: TRBJ1-5

DNA: TGTGCCATCAGTCAGGGCCTAGGAACCAATGAGCAGTTCTTC
CDR3: CAISQGLGTNEQFF
V: TRBV10-3
length: 14
D: NA
size: NA
J: TRBJ2-1

DNA: TGTGCCAGCAGCCAAGATCAAGTCGGGAGTGGCGATACGCAGTATTTT
CDR3: CASSQDQVGSGDTQYF
V: TRBV3-1
length: 16
D: NA
size: few
J: TRBJ2-3

DNA: TGCAGCGTTGAAGTAACCTACGAGCAGTACTTC
CDR3: CSVEVTYEQYF
V: TRBV29-1
length: 11
D: NA
size: NA
J: TRBJ2-7

DNA: TGTGCCAGCAGGGGAATGGGGACTAGCGGGGAGAACACCGGGGAGCTGTTTTTT
CDR3: CASRGMGTSGENTGELFF
V: TRBV9
length: 18
D: TRBD2
size: many
J: TRBJ2-2

DNA: TGCAGTGCTAGAGATTACCGGGCAGCGGACACAGATACGCAGTATTTT
CDR3: CSARDYRAADTDTQYF
V: TRBV20-1
length: 16
D: NA
size: NA
J: TRBJ2-3

DNA: TGTGCCCTCGGGACAGCCCAGGAGGGTGAGCAGTTCTTC
CDR3: CALGTAQEGEQFF
V: TRBV10-3
length: 13
D: NA
size: NA
J: TRBJ2-1

DNA: TGTGCCAGCAGTAAGCCGGGGGGCCGACTTTACGAGCAGTACTTC
CDR3: CASSKPGGRLYEQYF
V: TRBV12-3/TRBV12-4
length: 15
D: NA
size: NA
J: TRBJ2-7

DNA: TGCAGTGCGAGCCCAGGGGCCCAATCACCCCTCCACTTT
CDR3: CSASPGAQSPLHF
V: TRBV20-1
length: 13
D: NA
size: NA
J: TRBJ1-6

DNA: TGTGCCAGCAGTTTATTCGGGAGGGCCTACGAGCAGTACTTC
CDR3: CASSLFGRAYEQYF
V: TRBV28
length: 14
D: TRBD2
size: NA
J: TRBJ2-7

DNA: TGCGCCAGCAGCCCATCTCTACTAGGCCAGGAGACCCAGTACTTC
CDR3: CASSPSLLGQETQYF
V: TRBV5-1
length: 15
D: NA
size: NA
J: TRBJ2-5

DNA: TGTGCCAGCAGCTTAGGTGACAGCTCTAGCACAGATACGCAGTATTTT
CDR3: CASSLGDSSSTDTQYF
V: TRBV7-2
length: 16
D: NA
size: few
J: TRBJ2-3

DNA: TGTGCCAGCAGCTTGGCGAGGGGAATGGCAGATACGCAGTATTTT
CDR3: CASSLARGMADTQYF
V: TRBV5-6
length: 15
D: NA
size: many
J: TRBJ2-3

DNA: TGTGCCAGCAGTTGGGACACCGGGGAGCTGTTTTTT
CDR3: CASSWDTGELFF
V: TRBV6-2/TRBV6-3
length: 12
D: NA
size: many
J: TRBJ2-2

DNA: TGCGCCAGCAGCCAAGATCTCAGAGAGAGGTTGAGCGAGCAGTACTTC
CDR3: CASSQDLRERLSEQYF
V: TRBV4-1
length: 16
D: NA
size: NA
J: TRBJ2-7

DNA: TGTGCCAGCAGCGTCCGTGACACCGGGGAGCTGTTTTTT
CDR3: CASSVRDTGELFF
V: TRBV5-4
length: 13
D: NA
size: few
J: TRBJ2-2

DNA: TGCGCCAGCAGCCAAGAGCAGGGGGCCCACGAGCAGTACTTC
CDR3: CASSQEQGAHEQYF
V: TRBV4-3
length: 14
D: TRBD1
size: NA
J: TRBJ2-7

DNA: TGCAGTGCTAGAGGAACCGGGGGCGGGGAGCTGTTTTTT
CDR3: CSARGTGGGELFF
V: TRBV20-1
length: 13
D: NA
size: many
J: TRBJ2-2

DNA: TGTGCCAGCAGCGTGACTACTGGCGGGAGGCGGGGAGTTACCTACAATGAGCAGTTCTTC
CDR3: CASSVTTGGRRGVTYNEQFF
V: TRBV9
length: 20
D: TRBD2
size: few
J: TRBJ2-1

DNA: TGTGCCAGCAGCCTAGATCGAACCAGCTCCTACAATGAGCAGTTCTTC
CDR3: CASSLDRTSSYNEQFF
V: TRBV7-3
length: 16
D: NA
size: few
J: TRBJ2-1

DNA: TGTGCCAGCAGTATCATCCATGAGCAGTTCTTC
CDR3: CASSIIHEQFF
V: TRBV12-3/TRBV12-4
length: 11
D: NA
size: many
J: TRBJ2-1

DNA: TGTGCCAGCAGAAAAGAGATTGGAGATACGCAGTATTTT
CDR3: CASRKEIGDTQYF
V: TRBV6-1
length: 13
D: NA
size: few
J: TRBJ2-3

DNA: TGTGCCAGCAGCCATAAGGGGGCTACGGAGACCCAGTACTTC
CDR3: CASSHKGATETQYF
V: TRBV3-1
length: 14
D: TRBD1
size: few
J: TRBJ2-5

DNA: TGCGCCAGCAGCCAGGACAAGACAGGGTTAAGGAGCTCCTATAATTCACCCCTCCACTTT
CDR3: CASSQDKTGLRSSYNSPLHF
V: TRBV4-1
length: 20
D: TRBD1
size: many
J: TRBJ1-6

DNA: TGTGCCATCAAGACCTCTGATACAGATACGCAGTATTTT
CDR3: CAIKTSDTDTQYF
V: TRBV10-3
length: 13
D: NA
size: few
J: TRBJ2-3

DNA: TGCAGTGCTAGAGGCGCCGGGACAGGAGGTTCACCCCTCCACTTT
CDR3: CSARGAGTGGSPLHF
V: TRBV20-1
length: 15
D: TRBD1
size: NA
J: TRBJ1-6

DNA: TGTGCCAGCAGCCAAGATCTCCGGACAAGATTCTACGAGCAGTACTTC
CDR3: CASSQDLRTRFYEQYF
V: TRBV3-1
length: 16
D: NA
size: NA
J: TRBJ2-7

DNA: TGTGCCAGCAGAACTACCCGGGGCAGGGGGCAAGTAGCCAATCAGCCCCAGCATTTT
CDR3: CASRTTRGRGQVANQPQHF
V: TRBV6-2/TRBV6-3
length: 19
D: TRBD1
size: NA
J: TRBJ1-5

DNA: TGCAGTGCTGGAAGACAGGGGGCGGGTCAGCCCCAGCATTTT
CDR3: CSAGRQGAGQPQHF
V: TRBV20-1
length: 14
D: TRBD1
size: few
J: TRBJ1-5

DNA: TGTGCCAGCAGTTTTTCTGGACTAGTCTACGAGCAGTACTTC
CDR3: CASSFSGLVYEQYF
V: TRBV27
length: 14
D: TRBD2
size: few
J: TRBJ2-7

DNA: TGCAGTGCTAGGTCGGGACTAGCGAGCTCCTACGAGCAGTACTTC
CDR3: CSARSGLASSYEQYF
V: TRBV20-1
length: 15
D: TRBD2
size: many
J: TRBJ2-7

DNA: TGTGCCAGCAGTTCCCGGTGGGGGGCGGGGACCGGGGAGCTGTTTTTT
CDR3: CASSSRWGAGTGELFF
V: TRBV12-3/TRBV12-4
length: 16
D: NA
size: NA
J: TRBJ2-2

DNA: TGTGCCAGCGCGGACTACCTCTACAATGAGCAGTTCTTC
CDR3: CASADYLYNEQFF
V: TRBV6-2/TRBV6-3
length: 13
D: NA
size: NA
J: TRBJ2-1

DNA: TGCAGTGCCTCCAAGTTAGCCAAAAACATTCAGTACTTC
CDR3: CSASKLAKNIQYF
V: TRBV20-1
length: 13
D: NA
size: few
J: TRBJ2-4

DNA: TGTGCCAGCATGAACGGGGAGCTGTTTTTT
CDR3: CASMNGELFF
V: TRBV28
length: 10
D: NA
size: many
J: TRBJ2-2

DNA: TGTGCCAGCAGTTACGCATCCCCCCAGAACAATGAGCAGTTCTTC
CDR3: CASSYASPQNNEQFF
V: TRBV6-5
length: 15
D: NA
size: few
J: TRBJ2-1

DNA: TGCAGTGCTAGAGAACAGGGGTTACCCTACGAGCAGTACTTC
CDR3: CSAREQGLPYEQYF
V: TRBV20-1
length: 14
D: TRBD1
size: NA
J: TRBJ2-7

DNA: TGTGCCAGCAGCCAAGATGGAGCGGGGGTATACAATGAGCAGTTCTTC
CDR3: CASSQDGAGVYNEQFF
V: TRBV14
length: 16
D: TRBD2
size: NA
J: TRBJ2-1

DNA: TGTGCCAGCAGTTACGGGGGACTAGCAGTCCACCACGAGCAGTACTTC
CDR3: CASSYGGLAVHHEQYF
V: TRBV6-2/TRBV6-3
length: 16
D: TRBD2
size: few
J: TRBJ2-7

DNA: TGTGCCAGCAGTTACCTCGCGGGGAGTGGCGGGGAGCTGTTTTTT
CDR3: CASSYLAGSGGELFF
V: TRBV6-5
length: 15
D: NA
size: NA
J: TRBJ2-2